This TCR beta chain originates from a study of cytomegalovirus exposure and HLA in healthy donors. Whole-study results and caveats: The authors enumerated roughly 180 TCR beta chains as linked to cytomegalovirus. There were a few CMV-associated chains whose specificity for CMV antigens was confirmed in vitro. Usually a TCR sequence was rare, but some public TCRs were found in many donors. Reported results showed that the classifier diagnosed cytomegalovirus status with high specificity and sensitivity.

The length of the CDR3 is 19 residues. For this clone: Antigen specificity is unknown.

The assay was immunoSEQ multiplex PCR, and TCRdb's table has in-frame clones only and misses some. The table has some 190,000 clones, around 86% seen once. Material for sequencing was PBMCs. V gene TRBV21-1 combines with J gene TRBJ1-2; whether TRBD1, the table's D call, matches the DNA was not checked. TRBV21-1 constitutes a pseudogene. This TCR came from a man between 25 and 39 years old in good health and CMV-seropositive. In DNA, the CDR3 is TGTGCCAGCAGCAAAACGGCCCTTATGGGTTTCACAGCAAACTATGGCTACACCTTC. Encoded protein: CASSKTALMGFTANYGYTF.